Listed below are T cell receptor beta chains from one sample, sequenced in a study of T cell responses to AZD1222 COVID-19 vaccine. This table comes from immunoSEQ multiplex PCR, and its TCRdb copy is limited to in-frame clones, with some not included. The data contain 120,000 to 150,000 clones, just over 90% of them singletons. The sequencing used peripheral blood, collected on day 0 of AZD1222 vaccination. The source of these receptors is an adult in good health. CDR3s include the opening cysteine and the closing phenylalanine or tryptophan. The order of the fields is V gene, clone size, D gene, J gene, CDR3 protein, CDR3 DNA. The D gene is left open where the match is weak. For some rows the clone size is stated as once, few or many, or as a class when expanded; others skip it.

v_call: TRBV30
clone_size: -
d_call: -
j_call: TRBJ2-5
cdr3_aa: CAWSVGGRETQYF
cdr3_nt: TGTGCCTGGAGTGTTGGGGGGCGGGAGACCCAGTACTTC

v_call: TRBV27
clone_size: once
d_call: TRBD1
j_call: TRBJ1-3
cdr3_aa: CASSDQGATGNTIYF
cdr3_nt: TGTGCCAGCAGCGACCAGGGGGCAACTGGAAACACCATATATTTT

v_call: TRBV19
clone_size: -
d_call: -
j_call: TRBJ1-1
cdr3_aa: CASSIDWGRNTEAFF
cdr3_nt: TGTGCCAGTAGTATAGATTGGGGTAGGAACACTGAAGCTTTCTTT

v_call: TRBV19
clone_size: once
d_call: -
j_call: TRBJ1-5
cdr3_aa: CAKLDGAGGNQPQHF
cdr3_nt: TGTGCCAAGTTAGACGGGGCCGGGGGCAATCAGCCCCAGCATTTT

v_call: TRBV7-9
clone_size: once
d_call: TRBD2
j_call: TRBJ2-2
cdr3_aa: CASREVASGGAWTGELFF
cdr3_nt: TGTGCCAGCAGGGAGGTGGCTAGCGGGGGTGCGTGGACCGGGGAGCTGTTTTTT

v_call: TRBV12-3/TRBV12-4
clone_size: -
d_call: -
j_call: TRBJ2-2
cdr3_aa: CASRSLTGELFF
cdr3_nt: TGTGCCAGCAGGTCTCTGACCGGGGAGCTGTTTTTT

v_call: TRBV13
clone_size: -
d_call: -
j_call: TRBJ2-1
cdr3_aa: CASSTRLVNNEQFF
cdr3_nt: TGTGCCAGCAGCACAAGACTAGTCAACAATGAGCAGTTCTTC

v_call: TRBV5-1
clone_size: -
d_call: TRBD2
j_call: TRBJ2-3
cdr3_aa: CASSEPSGPLAPDTQYF
cdr3_nt: TGCGCCAGCAGCGAGCCTAGCGGGCCCCTTGCCCCAGATACGCAGTATTTT

v_call: TRBV5-6
clone_size: -
d_call: -
j_call: TRBJ2-2
cdr3_aa: CASSLFRLHGPNTGELFF
cdr3_nt: TGTGCCAGCAGCTTGTTCCGTCTTCATGGGCCGAACACCGGGGAGCTGTTTTTT

v_call: TRBV24-1
clone_size: -
d_call: -
j_call: TRBJ2-1
cdr3_aa: CATGSGALNEQFF
cdr3_nt: TGTGCCACGGGATCAGGGGCCCTAAATGAGCAGTTCTTC

v_call: TRBV27
clone_size: -
d_call: -
j_call: TRBJ2-7
cdr3_aa: CASSFIDTGRYRAPRWGYEQYF
cdr3_nt: TGTGCCAGCAGTTTCATCGACACCGGAAGGTACAGGGCCCCACGTTGGGGCTACGAGCAGTACTTC

v_call: TRBV24-1
clone_size: -
d_call: TRBD2
j_call: TRBJ2-1
cdr3_aa: CATSDFGAGVRDEQFF
cdr3_nt: TGTGCCACCAGTGATTTCGGAGCGGGAGTTAGGGATGAGCAGTTCTTC

v_call: TRBV6-4
clone_size: -
d_call: TRBD1
j_call: TRBJ1-2
cdr3_aa: CASRPDRDYGYTF
cdr3_nt: TGTGCCAGCAGGCCGGACAGGGACTATGGCTACACCTTC

v_call: TRBV6-5
clone_size: -
d_call: TRBD2
j_call: TRBJ2-2
cdr3_aa: CASMGPSGGGELFF
cdr3_nt: TGTGCCAGCATGGGGCCTAGCGGAGGCGGGGAGCTGTTTTTT

v_call: TRBV3-1/TRBV3-2
clone_size: -
d_call: TRBD2
j_call: TRBJ2-5
cdr3_aa: CASSQDAGGHETQYF
cdr3_nt: TGTGCCAGCAGCCAAGACGCGGGGGGGCATGAGACCCAGTACTTC

v_call: TRBV24-1
clone_size: -
d_call: -
j_call: TRBJ2-7
cdr3_aa: CATDGRLNYEQYF
cdr3_nt: TGTGCCACGGATGGGCGGCTGAACTACGAGCAGTACTTC